This T cell receptor beta chain was sequenced during a study of blood T cell repertoires in COVID-19. Background on the study: Samples of COVID-19 (acute and convalescent) were obtained from the United States, Italy and Spain. Sources were T cells, B-cell-depleted T cells, or PBMCs; the material itself was cDNA or gDNA.

Seattle researchers signed up patients amid active infection and tracked them longitudinally. Germline assignment: CDR1 SGHTA and CDR2 FQGTGA. The CDR3 consists of 12 residues. Trimming pared 2 bases from V and 9 bases from J, leaving 8 bases between. In the original processing: Estimates of nucleated cell counts were drawn from the amplification of reference gene primers. Clones were read by immunoSEQ multiplex PCR, and TCRdb kept only the in-frame ones, dropping some. V, J and clone size are those of that table, while D and trimming were read from the DNA. The sample contains some 220,000 clones, around four fifths of which appear only once.

The gene calls are TRBV7-3 and TRBJ2-1; D perhaps matches TRBD1 (5 bases). This TCR came from an older woman with COVID-19, enrolled during active disease. Sequencing input: peripheral blood. CDR3 coding DNA: TGTGCCAGCAGCTTAGAAGGGGTTGAGCAGTTCTTC. Protein: CASSLEGVEQFF.